This T cell receptor beta chain originates from a study of blood T cells in healthy people across ages. The study's findings and limits: Shifts in expanded clonotypes may have been confounded by donor CMV status, which was unknown.

Trimming took 0 bases from V and 5 from J, leaving 13 bases between them. CDR3 length equals 16 residues. The germline gives CDR1 LGHNA, CDR2 YSLEER. A second PCR, run for about 7 to 11 cycles, used a sample-barcoded 5' primer plus a J-beta primer mix. Tagging of each cDNA molecule was performed by a template-switch adaptor with 12 random nucleotides. TCRdb reanalysed the 5' RACE reads using MiXCR and keeps one entry per CDR3 protein. The table shows about 930,000 distinct CDR3 sequences, with just under 30% occurring only once. Comment on this clonotype: Antigen specificity is unknown.

These data also formed part of another study, on T cells of mothers and their children.

The material sequenced was blood. This rearrangement joins TRBV4-3 to TRBJ1-4; possible D gene TRBD1, 5 bases. The origin of this receptor is a woman between 40 and 50 years old in good health. In DNA form, the CDR3 reads TGCGCCAGCAGCCAAGATTGGGGCAGGCTAAATGAAAAACTGTTTTTT. Translating it yields CASSQDWGRLNEKLFF.